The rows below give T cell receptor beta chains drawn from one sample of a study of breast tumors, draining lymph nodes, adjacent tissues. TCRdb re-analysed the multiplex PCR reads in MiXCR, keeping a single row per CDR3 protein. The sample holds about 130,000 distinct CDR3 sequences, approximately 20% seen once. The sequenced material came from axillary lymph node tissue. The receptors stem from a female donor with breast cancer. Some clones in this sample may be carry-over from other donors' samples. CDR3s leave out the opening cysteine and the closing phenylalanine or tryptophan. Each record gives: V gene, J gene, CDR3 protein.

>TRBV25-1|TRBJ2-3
ASSDLHTQY
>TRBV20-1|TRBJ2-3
SAAKPGADTQY
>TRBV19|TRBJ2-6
ASSTPTSGANVLT
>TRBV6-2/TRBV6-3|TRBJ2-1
ASTRAGGRDEQF
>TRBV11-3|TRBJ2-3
ASSLFRTTDTQY
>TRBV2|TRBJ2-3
ASRDRVPDTQY
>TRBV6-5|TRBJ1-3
ASRETGGNTIY
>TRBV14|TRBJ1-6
ASSQLQDNSPLH
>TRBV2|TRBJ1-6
ASSGTGQSPLH
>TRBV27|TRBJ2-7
ASSPEGRAYEQY
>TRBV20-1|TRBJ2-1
SARDIALAGSRSYNEQF
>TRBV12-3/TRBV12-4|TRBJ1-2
ASSFSGEFGYT
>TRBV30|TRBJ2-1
AWREPGQSYNEQF
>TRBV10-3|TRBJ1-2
AISEDNYGYT
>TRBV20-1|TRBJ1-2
SATQGNYGYT
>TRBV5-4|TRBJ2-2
ASSLGGVTGELF
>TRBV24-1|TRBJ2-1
ATSPGHSSYNEQF
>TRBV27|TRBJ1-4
ASKRTGGKLF
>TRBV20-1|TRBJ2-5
SAGLGTSGSGEETQY
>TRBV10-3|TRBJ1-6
AISESGDSPLH
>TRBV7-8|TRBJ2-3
ASSLVPVASDTQY
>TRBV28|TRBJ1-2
ASNLGQGAVGYT
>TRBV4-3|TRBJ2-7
ASSHRLAQTYEQY
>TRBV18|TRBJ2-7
ASSPSQGYEQY
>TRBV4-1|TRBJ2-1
ASSQDGLGLGEQF
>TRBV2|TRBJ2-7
ASSVSGDPYEQY
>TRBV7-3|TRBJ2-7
ASSLGPGSNYEQY
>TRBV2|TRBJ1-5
ASSEGQENQPQH
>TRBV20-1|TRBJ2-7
SATGHYYEQY
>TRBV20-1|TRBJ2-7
SARAGSSYEQY
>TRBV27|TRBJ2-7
ASSSTIRQRTGPSHEQY
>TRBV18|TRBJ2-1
ASSPYTGLAANEQF
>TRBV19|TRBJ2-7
ASSVAGGEQY
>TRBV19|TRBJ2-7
ASRRTGLREQY
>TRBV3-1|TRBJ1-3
ASSQGRNSGNIIY
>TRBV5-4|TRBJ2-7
ASSSQGASEQY
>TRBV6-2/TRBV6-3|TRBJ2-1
ASSYSGGQNNEQF
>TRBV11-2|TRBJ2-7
ASSLESSYEQY
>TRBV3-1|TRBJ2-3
ASSHKRSLADTQY
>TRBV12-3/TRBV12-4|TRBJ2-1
ASSPRGQDSYNEQF
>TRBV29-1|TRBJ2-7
SVGGTYEQY
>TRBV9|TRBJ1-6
ASSEGNSPLH
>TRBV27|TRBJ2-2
ASRRDRFGELF
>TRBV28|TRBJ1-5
ASSLVGDQPQH
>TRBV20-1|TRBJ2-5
SAAQTQETQY
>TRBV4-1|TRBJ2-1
ASSQDPGNTYNEQF
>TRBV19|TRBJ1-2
ASSIRQQDYGYT
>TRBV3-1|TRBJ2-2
ASSQETGTSGYTGELF
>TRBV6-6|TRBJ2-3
ASSSQGTDTQY